This record concerns one TCR beta chain sequence. The source of the sample is a study of blood T cell repertoires in COVID-19. The method was immunoSEQ multiplex PCR; TCRdb's version includes in-frame clones alone and lacks a portion of them. Of tens of thousands of clones in the sample, just over 85% were seen once. Sequencing was done on a sample of peripheral blood. The receptor was derived from a man between 65 and 85 years old with active COVID-19.

CDR3 DNA sequence: TGTGCTAGTGTGGAGGGGGCCAACGAGCAGTACTTC. Translating it yields CASVEGANEQYF. V usage is TRBV12-5 and J usage is TRBJ2-7; perhaps TRBD1 as D (7 bases). Germline V gives CDR1 LGHNT, CDR2 FRNRAP. The CDR3 covers 12 residues. V was trimmed by 7 bases and J by 5 bases, leaving 12 bases between them.